The present T cell receptor (beta chain) was sequenced within a study of CD8 T cells in Susac syndrome. The patients serving as multiple sclerosis controls were treatment-naive. They had stable or active relapsing-remitting disease and fulfilled revised McDonald criteria. An amount of RNA that ranged from about 0.45 to 1 ug was reverse transcribed with random hexamers. Amplification of TCR beta CDR3 by immunoSEQ multiplex PCR spanned 54 Vbeta and 13 Jbeta. TCRdb itself ran the immunoSEQ multiplex PCR reads through MiXCR, one entry per CDR3 protein. The sample lists 250,000 to 300,000 distinct CDR3 sequences, 75% to 90% occurring once. This receptor was taken from a human donor with multiple sclerosis. Sequencing input: CD8+ T cells from PBMCs.

In DNA, the CDR3 is TGCAGCGCGGTACAGGGGACCGGGGAGCTGTTTTTT. It specifies CSAVQGTGELFF. The chain uses TRBV29-1 and TRBJ2-2; 7 nucleotides line up with TRBD1. V trimming: 7 bases; J trimming: 5 bases; junction bases outside the gene matches: 4. Germline CDR1 and CDR2: SQVTM and ANQGSEA. The CDR3 has 12 residues.